This T cell receptor (beta chain) appears in the sequencing data of a study of OX40 agonist ivuxolimab in advanced cancers. Study in general: The dose-escalation cohort had hepatocellular carcinoma, melanoma, renal cell or head and neck cancer.

Of note for this clone: Antigen: not known.

CDR1 is LNHDA and CDR2 is SQIVND in the germline V gene (reference sequence). The CDR3 totals 18 residues. Trimming cost V 4 bases and J 2 bases, with 20 bases left between them. TCRdb's table, derived via immunoSEQ multiplex PCR, lists solely in-frame clones and lacks some. This table holds some 86,000 clones, less than 95% found once. General observations from the study: By week 6 at 0.1 to 3.0 mg/kg, blood CD4+ and CD8+ T cells had expanded clonally.

The TCR was taken from an adult with an advanced solid tumor such as melanoma, head and neck, liver or kidney cancer. Material: CD4+ or CD8+ T cells sorted from blood, obtained in a trial of the OX40 agonist ivuxolimab. The chain carries TRBV19 and TRBJ1-4; perhaps TRBD1 as D (5 bases). DNA for the CDR3: TGTGCCAGTAGTAACTTCCGACAGTCCCGACGGACTAATGAAAAACTGTTTTTT. It translates to CASSNFRQSRRTNEKLFF.